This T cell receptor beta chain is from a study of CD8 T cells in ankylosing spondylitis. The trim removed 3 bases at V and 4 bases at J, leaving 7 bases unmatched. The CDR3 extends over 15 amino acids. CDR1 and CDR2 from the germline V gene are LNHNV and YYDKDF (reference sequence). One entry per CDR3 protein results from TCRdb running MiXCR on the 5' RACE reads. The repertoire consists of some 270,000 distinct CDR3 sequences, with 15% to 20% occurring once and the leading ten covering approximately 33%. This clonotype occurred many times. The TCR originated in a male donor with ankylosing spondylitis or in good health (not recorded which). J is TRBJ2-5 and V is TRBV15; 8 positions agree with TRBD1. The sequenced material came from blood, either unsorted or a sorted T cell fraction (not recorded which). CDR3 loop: CATSSQTGDVETQYF. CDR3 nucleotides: TGTGCCACCAGCAGTCAGACAGGGGATGTAGAGACCCAGTACTTC.